Each of the 20 T cell receptor beta chains below was sequenced from the same sample in a study of shared clonotypes between healthy human individuals. Clones were read by immunoSEQ multiplex PCR, and TCRdb kept only the in-frame ones, dropping some. The sample lists some 2,500,000 clones; about 90% were seen once. The sample comprised naive CD4+ T cells from PBMCs. As to subset: CD45RA+ positively selected. Receptors were obtained from a man younger than 35 in good health. Some clones in this sample may be carry-over from other donors' samples.

This clone was seen a handful of times. V usage is TRBV6-5 and J usage is TRBJ1-3; no definite D call. The CDR3 length is 11 residues. Germline CDR1 is MNHEY and CDR2 is SVGAGI. The V end lost 7 bases, the J end lost 5 bases, and 6 bases lay between the germline ends. The CDR3 region is CASMYRNTIYF. CDR3 coding DNA: TGTGCCAGCATGTACAGAAACACCATATATTTT.

The V call is TRBV7-9, the J call TRBJ1-2; 7 bases are shared with TRBD1. From germline, CDR1 is SEHNR and CDR2 FQNEAQ (reference sequence). V shed 1 base and J 4 bases; nucleotides not matched to a gene: 12. This CDR3 has 17 amino acids. CDR3 nucleotides: TGTGCCAGCAGCTTAGGAGGGGACAGCTCCTCTCTCTATGGCTACACCTTC. Protein sequence: CASSLGGDSSSLYGYTF. Filled out from reference TRBV7-9 and TRBJ1-2, the complete variable domain reads DTGVSQNPRHKITKRGQNVTFRCDPISEHNRLYWYRQTLGQGPEFLTYFQNEAQLEKSRLLSDRFSAERPKGSFSTLEIQRTEQGDSAMYLCASSLGGDSSSLYGYTFGSGTRLTVV.

The chain couples TRBV10-3 to TRBJ1-5; TRBD1 aligns across 8 bases. The CDR3 spans 15 residues. CDR1 and CDR2 from the germline V gene are ENHRY and SYGVKD. V shed 6 bases and J 6 bases; nucleotides not matched to a gene: 10. The CDR3 protein is CAISPGQGYTQPQHF. The CDR3, as DNA: TGTGCCATCAGCCCAGGACAGGGATACACTCAGCCCCAGCATTTT.

This sequence joins TRBV18 and TRBJ2-3; TRBD1 agrees at 8 bases. After removal of 4 bases from V and 7 bases from J, the junction contained 19 bases not matched to a gene. Germline loops: CDR1 KGHSH, CDR2 LQKENI. The CDR3 sequence is 18 residues long. The CDR3 nucleotides read TGTGCCAGCTCACAACTCGAAAACAGACAGGGGACCACGTATACGCAGTATTTT. Translating it yields CASSQLENRQGTTYTQYF. Full variable domain (outside the CDR3, taken from reference TRBV18 and TRBJ2-3): NAGVMQNPRHLVRRRGQEARLRCSPMKGHSHVYWYRQLPEEGLKFMVYLQKENIIDESGMPKERFSAEFPKEGPSILRIQQVVRGDSAAYFCASSQLENRQGTTYTQYFGPGTRLTVL.

The rearrangement links TRBV7-3 to TRBJ2-1; D may be TRBD2 (5 bases). This CDR3 comprises 15 residues. Germline lookup yields CDR1 SGHTA and CDR2 FQGTGA. V was trimmed by 1 base and J by 5 bases, leaving 12 bases between them. DNA of the CDR3: TGTGCCAGCAGCTTAAATACGGGAACAGACAATGAGCAGTTCTTC. This gives the protein CASSLNTGTDNEQFF.

The chain combines TRBV7-2 with TRBJ2-2; D tentatively reads TRBD1 or TRBD2 (5 bases each). CDR3 length equals 15 residues. The V gene's germline CDR1 is SGHTA and CDR2 FQGNSA. Trimming pared 1 base from V and 6 bases from J, leaving 12 bases between. The CDR3 region has the DNA TGTGCCAGCAGCTTAGGGGGGAGTAGGGCCGGGGAGCTGTTTTTT. Protein sequence: CASSLGGSRAGELFF.

In the case of this clone: This same CDR3 is encoded by further DNA sequences in the sample. The chain carries TRBV5-1 and TRBJ2-2, with 7 bases aligning to TRBD1. Trimming cost V 0 bases and J 7 bases; bases outside gene matches: 3. The germline gives CDR1 SGHRS, CDR2 YFSETQ. The CDR3 runs to 14 residues. CDR3 DNA: TGCGCCAGCAGCTTGGAGGGGGCTAGCGGGGAGCTGTTTTTT. This encodes CASSLEGASGELFF. The variable domain in full, with the rest retrieved from reference TRBV5-1 and TRBJ2-2, is KAGVTQTPRYLIKTRGQQVTLSCSPISGHRSVSWYQQTPGQGLQFLFEYFSETQRNKGNFPGRFSGRQFSNSRSEMNVSTLELGDSALYLCASSLEGASGELFFGEGSRLTVL.

The chain combines TRBV5-4 with TRBJ2-5, with D perhaps TRBD2 (6 bases). V was pared by 0 bases and J by 2 bases, with 14 bases between. The length of the CDR3 is 16 residues. Germline CDR1 and CDR2: SGHNT and YYREEE (reference sequence). This chain's CDR3 is CASSLGRGELQETQYF. The CDR3 coding sequence is TGTGCCAGCAGCTTGGGGAGGGGAGAACTACAAGAGACCCAGTACTTC.

The chain is built from TRBV5-1 and TRBJ2-7, with 7 bases fitting TRBD2. The CDR3 is 14 amino acids. Germline V gene lookup returns CDR1 SGHRS and CDR2 YFSETQ. Germline trimming cut 3 bases from V and 3 bases from J; bases unmatched to any gene: 6. CDR3 in amino acids: CASSSGLVLYEQYF. CDR3 bases: TGCGCCAGCAGCTCAGGACTAGTGCTCTACGAGCAGTACTTC. The full variable domain, completed using reference TRBV5-1 and TRBJ2-7, is KAGVTQTPRYLIKTRGQQVTLSCSPISGHRSVSWYQQTPGQGLQFLFEYFSETQRNKGNFPGRFSGRQFSNSRSEMNVSTLELGDSALYLCASSSGLVLYEQYFGPGTRLTVT.

The CDR3 loop reads CASSEERTDSTEAFF. In DNA form, the CDR3 reads TGTGCCAGCAGTGAGGAAAGGACAGACAGCACTGAAGCTTTCTTT. The chain combines TRBV2 with TRBJ1-1, with a weak D call TRBD1 (6 bases). V was cut by 3 bases and J by 4 bases, with 15 bases left in between. This CDR3 region has 15 residues. CDR1 is SNHLY, CDR2 FYNNEI, per germline.

This clone appeared a single time. The J gene is TRBJ2-3, the V gene TRBV10-3, with D perhaps assigned TRBD1 or TRBD2 (6 bases each). Trimming removed 1 base at V and 4 bases at J, with 12 bases between. The length of the CDR3 is 15 residues. Germline V gives CDR1 ENHRY, CDR2 SYGVKD. The CDR3 DNA sequence: TGTGCCATCAGTGAGTGGTGGGGGGCATCAGATACGCAGTATTTT. Amino acids: CAISEWWGASDTQYF.

CDR3 protein: CASKSPVAKNIQYF. CDR3 DNA: TGTGCCAGTAAGAGCCCCGTGGCCAAAAACATTCAGTACTTC. The V call is TRBV6-5, the J call TRBJ2-4, with D hard to call. This CDR3 comprises 14 residues. Trimming cost V 9 bases and J 1 base, with 13 bases left between them. Germline CDR1 reads MNHEY; CDR2 reads SVGAGI.

Note on this clone: At the DNA level, this CDR3 is encoded by other sequences in the same sample as well. DNA for the CDR3: TGTGCCAGCAGCCGTAGCGGGAGCTCCTACGAGCAGTACTTC. Amino acids: CASSRSGSSYEQYF. The chain carries TRBV5-4 and TRBJ2-7, with 9 bases lining up with TRBD2. CDR3 length: 14 amino acids. V was pared by 4 bases and J by 0 bases, with 2 bases of the junction left unmatched. From germline, CDR1 is SGHNT and CDR2 YYREEE (reference sequence). Filled out from reference TRBV5-4 and TRBJ2-7, the complete variable domain reads ETGVTQSPTHLIKTRGQQVTLRCSSQSGHNTVSWYQQALGQGPQFIFQYYREEENGRGNFPPRFSGLQFPNYSSELNVNALELDDSALYLCASSRSGSSYEQYFGPGTRLTVT.

CDR3 sequence: CASSLLRQPRTDTQYF. CDR3 nucleotides: TGTGCCAGCAGCTTGTTACGCCAACCTCGGACAGATACGCAGTATTTT. This chain uses TRBV5-6 with TRBJ2-3; no clear D gene. The length of the CDR3 is 16 residues. V was clipped by 1 base and J by 3 bases, with 15 bases between them. The germline gives CDR1 SGHDT, CDR2 YYEEEE.

About this clone itself: The same CDR3 is also encoded by other DNA sequences in this sample. V usage is TRBV11-2 and J usage is TRBJ2-2; D is unclear. The CDR3 totals 13 residues. In germline, CDR1 is SGHAT, CDR2 FQNNGV. The V gene lost 3 bases and the J gene lost 6 bases, with 8 bases spanning the gap. The DNA for the CDR3 is TGTGCCAGCAGCTTCTCCGGAGCCGGGGAGCTGTTTTTT. Protein: CASSFSGAGELFF.

The V call is TRBV25-1, the J call TRBJ1-5; no definite D call. CDR3 length: 13 residues. The V gene's germline CDR1 is MGHDK and CDR2 SYGVNS. Trimming pared 6 bases from V and 5 bases from J, leaving 11 bases between. Written as DNA, the CDR3 is TGTGCCAGCAGACCCAACGGAGATCAGCCCCAGCATTTT. It yields the protein CASRPNGDQPQHF.

As concerns this clone: Other DNA sequences of this sample code for an identical CDR3. J is TRBJ2-3 and V is TRBV5-1; no clear D. Germline V CDR1 and CDR2: SGHRS, YFSETQ. The CDR3 covers 12 residues. V lost 4 bases and J 2 bases, leaving 5 bases between the germline ends. DNA of the CDR3: TGCGCCAGCAGCCCGACCACAGATACGCAGTATTTT. Its protein is CASSPTTDTQYF. The full variable domain, with the rest looked up from reference TRBV5-1 and TRBJ2-3, is KAGVTQTPRYLIKTRGQQVTLSCSPISGHRSVSWYQQTPGQGLQFLFEYFSETQRNKGNFPGRFSGRQFSNSRSEMNVSTLELGDSALYLCASSPTTDTQYFGPGTRLTVL.

V usage is TRBV5-1 and J usage is TRBJ2-5, with a possible D match to TRBD2 (6 bases). This CDR3 is 17 amino acids long. Germline values: CDR1 SGHRS, CDR2 YFSETQ. The V gene lost 1 base and the J gene lost 0 bases, with 16 bases spanning the gap. The CDR3 DNA follows: TGCGCCAGCAGCTTGTTTAATTGGGGCGGGAACCAAGAGACCCAGTACTTC. Amino acid sequence: CASSLFNWGGNQETQYF.

V gene TRBV14 combines with J gene TRBJ2-7; D perhaps matches TRBD2 (6 bases). Germline-derived CDR1 and CDR2 are SGHDN and FVKESK. The CDR3 length is 16 residues. Trimming took off 2 bases at V and 2 bases at J, with 16 bases between the two ends. This CDR3 reads CASSQTTSGLTYEQYF. The CDR3 nucleotides read TGTGCCAGCAGCCAAACTACGTCGGGACTTACCTACGAGCAGTACTTC.

The CDR3 loop reads CASSFPYGNTIYF. CDR3 DNA: TGTGCCAGCAGCTTCCCTTATGGAAACACCATATATTTT. The chain joins TRBV7-2 to TRBJ1-3, with D hard to call. The germline V gene encodes CDR1 SGHTA and CDR2 FQGNSA. This CDR3 region has 13 residues. The ends were cut back, 3 bases at V and 3 bases at J, with 6 bases in the middle.